The present TCR beta chain was sequenced within a study of shared clonotypes between healthy human individuals. Germline values: CDR1 LNHNV, CDR2 YYDKDF (reference sequence). With V trimmed by 6 bases and J by 1 base, 5 bases remained unmatched. The CDR3 has 14 amino acids. The authors distributed each subset's genomic DNA evenly over several immunoSEQ plates. Assay: immunoSEQ multiplex PCR; the TCRdb copy retains only in-frame clones and omits some. The profile shows under 1 million clones, 96% of them singletons. Worth noting for this clone: Its antigen is still unknown.

Study outcomes and limitations: The sharing of roughly 5% of naive CD4 clonotypes was seen across a handful of donors.

Naive CD8 cells were CD45RO-negative, positively selected for CCR7, excluding terminally differentiated effector memory CD45RA+ cells. The TCR was taken from a man aged 25-40 years in good health. The sequencing input was naive CD8+ T cells sorted from blood. The V gene is TRBV15, the J gene TRBJ1-1; 7 nucleotides match TRBD1. This chain's CDR3 is CATSQDRTNTEAFF. CDR3 bases: TGTGCCACCAGTCAGGACAGGACGAACACTGAAGCTTTCTTT.